The source of this T cell receptor beta chain is a study of glioma-infiltrating T cells (dated by TCRdb to between 2015 and 2016). General notes on the study: The study sequenced TCR alpha- and beta-chain repertoires from glioma tissue, from non-neoplastic brain tissue and from matched peripheral blood mononuclear cells. To measure divergence between tissue and blood T-cell populations, each tissue-infiltrating repertoire was compared with the peripheral blood repertoire of the same patient. Three low-grade glioma patients, several primary glioblastoma patients and three non-glioma patients contributing non-neoplastic brain tissue were included in the paired cohort. Overall results and qualifications from the work: Tissue and blood shared very few CDR3 sequences, a result attributed to high CDR3 diversity and limited sampling. VJ-independent divergence between tissue and blood was found to be below expectation in non-neoplastic patients but above expectation in all gliomas, particularly low-grade gliomas. Group comparisons rested on small numbers: three non-neoplastic, three low-grade glioma and fewer than 10 glioblastoma patients.

The table lists this clonotype with many counts. What this receptor recognizes is not known. No quality values exist for individual bases; no much larger clone is one base distant. TCR alpha and beta CDR3 regions were amplified with the iRepertoire nested amplicon-rescue multiplex PCR (arm-PCR) platform from RNA. For one-step reverse transcription and amplification, roughly 85-400 ng of tissue mRNA or PBMC total RNA was used as input. Following bead purification, Illumina adapters were added through a secondary multiplex PCR, and the libraries were then gel-purified between 200 and 400 bp. Demultiplexing relied on internal 6-nucleotide barcodes carried by the libraries. Libraries were sequenced on an Illumina MiSeq with 2x220 or 2x250 nucleotide paired-end reads. Per the authors' processing: FLASH 1.2.11 was used to merge paired reads, and BWA-MEM then aligned the reads to the GRCh37 human genome before TRA and TRB reads were extracted. V and J assignment used an IMGT-derived reference of cassette sequences and CDR3 motifs that included pseudogenes. Reads were translated in three frames, and productive CDR3s were defined as those with a C...FGXG motif and no stop codons. Clonotypes were defined as unique combinations of V-J cassette pair and CDR3 amino acid sequence. Filtering of reads was based on Hamming distance, with the threshold set by the sequence error rate of each sample in mapped regions. TCRdb reprocessing: public reads trimmed at Q25 with fastp, clones called with MiXCR, in-frame beta chains kept. Rows matching on CDR3 protein sequence are summarized as one entry with the most common DNA and genes. The V and J calls shown here were made by TCRdb, not taken from the authors' results. In this sample the table shows roughly 120,000 distinct CDR3 sequences, 20% to 25% of which occur a single time. The ten largest make up 13% to 15% of the sample.

The CDR3 spans 12 residues, from the cysteine through the phenylalanine. Only the CDR3 DNA is retained, 36 bases long and in frame from the first base. Reading the germline V gene gives CDR1 MDHEN and CDR2 SYDVKM. The germline V and J ends show losses of 5 bases and 16 bases respectively, and no gene match explains 11 bases of the junction. Recombination joined TRBV28 with TRBJ2-1; the junction holds 7 bases that match TRBD2. Sequencing was carried out using glioma tissue, nonneoplastic brain tissue, or PBMCs (not recorded which). This TCR came from a human donor with low-grade glioma or glioblastoma, undergoing nonglioma brain surgery, or in good health (not recorded which). The CDR3 in this case is CASSLSSGFLFF. The nucleotide sequence is given as TGTGCCAGCAGTCTCTCTAGCGGATTTTTATTCTTC.